What follows describes a single T cell receptor beta chain. There are 15 residues in the CDR3. Trimming removed 5 bases from V and 1 base from J, with 12 bases in between. Germline CDR1 reads MDHEN; CDR2 reads SYDVKM. The data belong to a study of T cell changes during pregnancy in multiple sclerosis. The protocol was immunoSEQ multiplex PCR, while the TCRdb copy is restricted to in-frame clones and leaves out a portion. The sample has 30,000 to 45,000 clones, about nine tenths seen once. This material consisted of CD4+ T cells from peripheral blood mononuclear cells, taken after pregnancy. This receptor was obtained from a female donor in good health, enrolled as a control in a pregnancy study. This chain joins TRBV28 and TRBJ1-5; D possibly corresponds to TRBD1 (6 bases). The CDR3 nucleotides are TGTGCCAGCAGTGAACAGGGAAGGAGCAATCAGCCCCAGCATTTT. Translated: CASSEQGRSNQPQHF.